The TCR beta chain under discussion was sequenced for a study of response to subunit inactivated influenza vaccine. The study, taken as a whole, reports: The authors offered the suggestion that each seasonal influenza vaccination recruits few new T cells.

TCRdb re-derived calls from the RT-PCR reads in MiXCR, one entry per CDR3 protein. The top ten hold approximately 7.6% of the sample, which has roughly 670,000 distinct CDR3 sequences, 12% to 15% seen once. This clonotype appeared many times. Antigen unknown. This TCR was recovered from a man aged 45-60 years who received an inactivated influenza vaccine. The material sequenced was PBMCs from blood, taken approximately 15 days before vaccination.

DNA of the CDR3: TGTGCCAGCAGTTTTGACACTGAAGCTTTCTTT. Encoded protein: CASSFDTEAFF. The chain uses TRBV6-2 or TRBV6-3 and TRBJ1-1; D unclear. CDR3 size: 11 residues. The V and J ends lost 4 bases and 3 bases respectively, with 3 bases between them. Germline V gene lookup returns CDR1 MNHEY and CDR2 SVGEGT.